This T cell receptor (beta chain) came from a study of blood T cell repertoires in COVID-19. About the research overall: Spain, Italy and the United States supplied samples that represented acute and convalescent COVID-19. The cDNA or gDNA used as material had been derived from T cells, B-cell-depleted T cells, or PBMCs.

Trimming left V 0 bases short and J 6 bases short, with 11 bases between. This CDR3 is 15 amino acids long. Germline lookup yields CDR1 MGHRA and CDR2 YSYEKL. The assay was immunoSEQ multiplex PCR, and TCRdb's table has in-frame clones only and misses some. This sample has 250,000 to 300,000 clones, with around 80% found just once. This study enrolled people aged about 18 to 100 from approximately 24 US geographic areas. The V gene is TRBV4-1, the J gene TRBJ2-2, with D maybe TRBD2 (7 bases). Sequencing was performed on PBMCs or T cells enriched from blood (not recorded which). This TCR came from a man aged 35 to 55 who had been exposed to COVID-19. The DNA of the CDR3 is TGCGCCAGCAGCCAAGACGTAGGGGGGGCCGGGGAGCTGTTTTTT. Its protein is CASSQDVGGAGELFF.